Described below is a single T cell receptor beta chain sequence and its context. The clone's antigen remains unknown. No base qualities exist here, and no much larger clone lies one base off it. CDR1 and CDR2 are read off the germline V gene (reference sequence) as SEHNR and FQNEAQ. Germline trimming amounts to 3 bases on V and 5 bases on J, with 6 as the count of junction bases outside the gene matches. Taken from cysteine to phenylalanine, the CDR3 has 16 residues. This entry keeps only the CDR3 DNA: 48 bases, framed from base 1. The cohort consisted of 600 to 750 healthy bone marrow donors. At the time of sampling, all cohort members were nominally healthy, though unrecorded immune exposures were likely present. The donor was CMV seropositive and belonged to the group of more than 250 seropositive cohort members. A peripheral blood sample was provided by each donor, and peripheral blood mononuclear cells were used for TCR beta sequencing. The Qiagen DNeasy Blood Extraction Kit was used to extract genomic DNA from the blood cell samples.

The sample belongs to a study of cytomegalovirus exposure and HLA in healthy donors (dated by TCRdb to 2016 to 2017). Some background on the complete study: An earlier analysis of around 600 of the donors reported approximately 290 Gb of sequence data and roughly 110 million unique TCR beta sequences from approximately 180 million T cells. Among the roughly 400 genotyped donors, around 79% belonged to the genetic ancestry cluster associated with self-reported Caucasian donors. Besides the first cohort of roughly 700 subjects, a separate validation cohort made up of over a hundred different subjects was used. On average, 235,054 unique TCR beta nucleotide sequences were sequenced per donor among roughly 430 genotyped donors of the cohort, with roughly 18% of those sequences being non-productive. The study aimed to test whether signatures of past pathogen exposure could be identified by cataloging public T cell receptors. The study used immunosequencing to profile the T cell repertoires of 670 or so subjects and linked those repertoires to cytomegalovirus serostatus. Rather than using new phenotypic data, the later analysis identified candidate immune exposures from TCR beta sequences and from how often those sequences occurred across donors. Donor age, sex, ethnicity and CMV serostatus were compiled together with the repertoire data. The number of typed donors differed by locus: about 620-640 for A, B, C, DRB1 and DQB1; approximately 540 for DQA1; 606 for DPA1; and around 470 for DPB1. High-throughput TCR immunosequencing, statistical association of individual TCRs with disease status, and machine learning were combined to predict cytomegalovirus infection status. All discovery cohort repertoires had been generated on a single sequencing platform. Because of strong linkage in the cohort, a handful of DR-DQ haplotypes were treated as single units for association and clustering. An earlier analysis of 587 of the donors applied high-throughput TCR beta sequencing to assess whether each TCR beta V gene segment acted as functional or pseudogenic. A later analysis re-analyzed previously published TCR beta repertoires from approximately 670 donors and added high-resolution HLA genotyping to study TCR occurrence patterns. Both class I and class II loci were covered by HLA typing, at four-digit resolution. An early release covering 550 to 700 HLA-typed donors comprised 250 to 350 gigabases of sequencing data and around 86 million unique TCR sequences. A later genetic analysis took genome-wide SNP genotypes for about 55% of the 666 donors and used that subset as a discovery cohort.

General findings and caveats noted by the study authors: In a later analysis, 15,000 to 20,000 TCR beta sequences were associated with specific HLA alleles at a false discovery rate of 0.05. Across donors, most TCR sequences were observed very rarely, whereas some public TCRs were present in many individuals. Strong co-occurrence of HLA alleles, especially DR and DQ, made assigning TCR associations to individual alleles difficult. A further reported finding was that TCR beta sequences accurately predicted the HLA-A and HLA-B alleles for most subjects in the first cohort. A cluster of highly shared sequence variants was judged likely to be a technical artifact of the sequencing pipeline. The study listed over 150 TCR beta chains as associated with cytomegalovirus. The presence/absence analyses assumed that sequencing depth was roughly uniform across donors, and that assumption may not be true. The authors suggested that the approach could potentially be extended to other disease states and immunological phenotypes. In a later analysis, HLA-associated TCR beta chains showed more clonal expansion and lower generation probabilities than non-associated chains that were equally common. Correlated functional status among segregating V segments might be attributable to linkage disequilibrium, but an unknown experimental factor could not be ruled out. According to a later analysis, most CMV-associated TCR beta chains appeared to be HLA-restricted, and the HLA associations seemed to be driven largely by CMV exposure. Some IMGT-functional V segments, including TRBV6-2 and TRBV6-3, could not be told apart with the 87-base-pair reads, so those segments were excluded. A few of the identified cytomegalovirus-associated TCR beta chains were confirmed in vitro to be specific for cytomegalovirus antigens. Because HLA typing was unavailable for some donors at each locus, only the typed subset was used in association tests. The cohort was sequenced for TCR beta chains only, and without alpha or paired-chain data the features that could be detected were limited. According to a later genetic analysis, donors in an Asian-associated ancestry cluster had fewer N-insertions in productive TCRs than the approximately 630-donor mean. An earlier analysis of approximately 540 of the donors showed that most TCR beta V segments appeared in productive rearrangements either about 87% or about 30% of the time, which broadly matched IMGT annotations. The earlier analysis of approximately 590 of the donors excluded some 16 rarely observed V segments, including chromosome 9 orphons, because counts were too low. According to a later analysis, parvovirus B19, influenza, CMV and Epstein-Barr virus appeared linked to several top co-occurrence clusters. An association between a missense DCLRE1C variant and V-gene and J-gene trimming of TCR beta chains was found in a later genetic analysis and replicated in an independent cohort. According to a later analysis, TCR association rates differed among HLA loci, with DRB1 alleles showing the most associated TCRs and HLA-C alleles showing the fewest. Cytomegalovirus status was reported to be diagnosed by the classifier with high specificity and sensitivity in both the original and validation cohorts. CMV serostatus was the only immune exposure information available for the cohort.

Receptors were amplified or captured by the immunoSEQ multiplex PCR assay. A mixture of 60 forward primers for TCR Vbeta segments and 13 reverse primers for TCR Jbeta segments was used in the multiplex PCR. Amplification of the CDR3 region of rearranged TCR beta genes was performed with a multiplex PCR assay on genomic DNA. The Illumina HiSeq System was used to sequence the amplified TCR beta libraries as 87-base-pair reads. Under the source paper's analysis protocol: In a later analysis, roughly 80 million unique TCR beta chains were counted across the 500 to 700 repertoires, and around 10 million of these chains were shared by at least two donors. To remove PCR and sequencing errors, raw reads were error-corrected and collapsed into unique sequences using a nearest-neighbor algorithm that merged closely related sequences. To assign V, D and J gene segments, CDR3 sequences were aligned to IMGT reference sequences. For a sequence to be retained, a match of at least six nucleotides was required to both a V gene segment and a J gene segment. Rearrangements were called productive when the CDR3 lacked stop codons and stayed in frame with V and J; all others were non-productive. CDR3 was defined by IMGT convention, running from the second conserved V-encoded cysteine to the conserved J-encoded phenylalanine. Sequences without an unambiguous match to a single V gene segment were excluded from the earlier analysis of approximately 600 of the donors. An earlier analysis of approximately 590 of the donors called V segments functional above 56.7% productive rearrangements and segregating when the between-donor standard deviation exceeded 5%. A statistical classification framework was built to diagnose cytomegalovirus status from the catalog of TCR beta chain sequences. In a later analysis, V and J genes were assigned by comparing TCR nucleotide sequences against IMGT/GENE-DB human TR gene sequences. The TCRdist pipeline was used in a later analysis to assign CDR3 sequences and most-parsimonious VDJ recombination scenarios. In a later analysis, each TCR beta chain was defined by its CDR3 amino acid sequence together with its V-gene family, and reads without a unique V-gene family were excluded. A later analysis removed 550 to 700 highly shared, low-generation-probability nucleotide sequences to deal with suspected cross-contamination and a sequencing artifact. A later analysis calculated a clonal expansion index for each public chain from normalized within-repertoire ranks of inferred template counts. In a later analysis, generation probabilities were computed with a VDJ recombination model fitted to out-of-frame rearrangements, and the resulting probabilities were checked against IGoR. Hypergeometric tests were used in a later analysis to score TCR-TCR, TCR-HLA and TCR-CMV co-occurrence, with a repertoire-size bias correction applied to the TCR pairs. In a later analysis, false discovery rates were estimated by permuting HLA or CMV assignments 20 times. A later analysis grouped co-occurring TCRs with DBSCAN, adding TCRdist sequence similarity when clustering within HLA-allele-positive subsets. Repertoires with fewer than 30,000 or more than 120,000 public chains were left out of co-occurrence clustering, as were about 5 repertoires with anomalous nucleotide sharing. TCRdb mirrors the immuneACCESS table, restricted to in-frame sequences. Some clones are absent from its copies; in checked studies, under half trace to an unresolved V gene, and the reason for the others is unknown. Clone size and the V and J calls come from that table; the DNA yielded D and trimming. A total of 190,000 or so clones appear in this sample, about four fifths of them only once. Roughly 10% of the sample rests with the top ten.

The sample comprised PBMCs. The receptor's source is a woman aged 50 to 65 in good health and CMV-seropositive. This chain is built from TRBV7-9 and TRBJ2-3, with 12 central nucleotides matching TRBD2. CDR3 loop: CASSFGLAGWRDTQYF. The DNA sequence is as follows: TGTGCCAGCAGCTTCGGACTAGCGGGGTGGAGAGATACGCAGTATTTT.